This TCR beta chain stems from a study of shared clonotypes between healthy human individuals. This clone was observed once. CDR3 length: 14 amino acids. Germline V gene data show CDR1 as SGHNT and CDR2 as YENEEA. Trimming removed 1 base at V and 4 bases at J, with 10 bases between. The data were produced by immunoSEQ multiplex PCR, yet TCRdb's version contains in-frame clones alone and is incomplete. The sample holds roughly 2 million clones, over 85% seen once. CD45RO-negative, CCR7-selected cells formed the naive CD8 fraction, which excluded terminally differentiated effector memory CD45RA+ cells. V and J are TRBV11-3 and TRBJ2-5; D gene ambiguous. Sequencing used naive CD8+ T cells sorted from blood. The receptor comes from a man younger than 35 in good health. DNA for the CDR3: TGTGCCAGCAGCTTAGGGACCCAGAGAGAGACCCAGTACTTC. Translation gives CASSLGTQRETQYF.